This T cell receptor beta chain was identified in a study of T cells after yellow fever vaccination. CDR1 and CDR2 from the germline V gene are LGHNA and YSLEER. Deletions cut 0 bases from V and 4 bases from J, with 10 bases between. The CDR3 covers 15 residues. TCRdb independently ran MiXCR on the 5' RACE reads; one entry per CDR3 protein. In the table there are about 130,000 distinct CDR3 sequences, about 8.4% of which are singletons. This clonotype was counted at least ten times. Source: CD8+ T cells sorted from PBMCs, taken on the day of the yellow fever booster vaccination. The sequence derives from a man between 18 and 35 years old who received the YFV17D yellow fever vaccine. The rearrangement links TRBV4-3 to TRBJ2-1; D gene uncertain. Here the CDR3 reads CASSQDGNRYNEQFF. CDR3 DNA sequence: TGCGCCAGCAGCCAAGATGGGAACAGATACAATGAGCAGTTCTTC.